Presented here are 9 T cell receptor beta chains from one specimen sequenced in a study of T cells in Graves' hyperthyroidism and ophthalmopathy. RNA transcripts gave rise to amplified TCR beta CDR3 regions. TCR CDR3 regions were first amplified by RT-PCR with HTBI primers. TCRdb analysed the multiplex PCR reads with MiXCR anew, one entry per CDR3 protein. Of hundreds of thousands of distinct CDR3 sequences listed, 45% are singletons. The sample taken for sequencing was peripheral blood or thyroid tissue (not recorded which). These receptors came from an adult man with Graves' disease, either hyperthyroidism or ophthalmopathy (not recorded which).

This clonotype has just a few counts. The chain links TRBV15 to TRBJ2-6; D is unresolved. V was cut by 3 bases and J by 0 bases, with 9 bases left in between. Germline V gene sequence: CDR1 LNHNV, CDR2 YYDKDF (reference sequence). This CDR3 has 16 amino acids. In nucleotides, the CDR3 is TGTGCCACCAGCAGTCCCGATAGCTCTGGGGCCAACGTCCTGACTTTC. Its translation is CATSSPDSSGANVLTF.

This clonotype showed up many times. The chain carries TRBV7-3 and TRBJ1-1; D not certain. Germline lookup yields CDR1 SGHTA and CDR2 FQGTGA. The CDR3 runs 16 residues. The V end was cut by 2 bases, the J end by 3 bases, with 16 bases between. CDR3 loop: CASSLGAPDRDTEAFF. In nucleotides, the CDR3 is TGTGCCAGCAGCTTAGGTGCGCCAGATCGGGACACTGAAGCTTTCTTT. Using reference TRBV7-3 and TRBJ1-1 for the parts outside the CDR3, the full variable domain is GAGVSQTPSNKVTEKGKYVELRCDPISGHTALYWYRQSLGQGPEFLIYFQGTGAADDSGLPNDRFFAVRPEGSVSTLKIQRTERGDSAVYLCASSLGAPDRDTEAFFGQGTRLTVV.

In the case of this clonotype: One junction end disagrees with the germline gene, perhaps due to a read error. V and J are TRBV7-9 and TRBJ1-5, with D unclear. CDR1 and CDR2 (germline): SEHNR, FQNEAQ (reference sequence). CDR3 size: 13 residues. The CDR3 DNA sequence: TGTGCCGGCAGCTTTGGGGAACATCAGCCCCAGCATTTT. Translating gives CAGSFGEHQPQHF. Full variable domain (outside the CDR3, taken from reference TRBV7-9 and TRBJ1-5): DTGVSQNPRHKITKRGQNVTFRCDPISEHNRLYWYRQTLGQGPEFLTYFQNEAQLEKSRLLSDRFSAERPKGSFSTLEIQRTEQGDSAMYLCAGSFGEHQPQHFGDGTRLSIL.

This clonotype has just a few counts. This sequence joins TRBV20-1 and TRBJ2-7; D possibly corresponds to TRBD1 (5 bases). The germline V gene encodes CDR1 DFQATT and CDR2 SNEGSKA (reference sequence). The CDR3 has 14 amino acids. Trimming stripped 3 bases from V and 0 bases from J, with 12 bases between. CDR3 in amino acids: CSASPSRASYEQYF. DNA for the CDR3: TGCAGTGCTAGTCCGAGCAGGGCCTCCTACGAGCAGTACTTC.

This clonotype was found a few times. CDR3 bases: TGTGCCAGCAGCCAAAACCAGGGGGCAAACGGCTACACCTTC. This gives the protein CASSQNQGANGYTF. The V call is TRBV14, the J call TRBJ1-2, with TRBD1 matching over 8 bases. The CDR3 is 14 amino acids. Germline V CDR1 and CDR2: SGHDN, FVKESK. V was pared by 2 bases and J by 8 bases, with 7 bases of the junction left unmatched. The complete variable domain, with remaining parts taken from reference TRBV14 and TRBJ1-2, reads EAGVTQFPSHSVIEKGQTVTLRCDPISGHDNLYWYRRVMGKEIKFLLHFVKESKQDESGMPNNRFLAERTGGTYSTLKVQPAELEDSGVYFCASSQNQGANGYTFGSGTRLTVV.

The gene calls are TRBV14 and TRBJ1-1; the D gene is possibly TRBD1 (6 bases). This CDR3 has 15 residues. Germline values: CDR1 SGHDN, CDR2 FVKESK. The V gene lost 5 bases and the J gene lost 1 base, with 14 bases spanning the gap. The CDR3 coding sequence is TGTGCCAGCAGCGCAACCGGGACAAGGAACACTGAAGCTTTCTTT. It translates to CASSATGTRNTEAFF.

This clonotype has just a few counts. The chain couples TRBV12-3 or TRBV12-4 to TRBJ2-5; D gene ambiguous. The V end was cut by 7 bases, the J end by 5 bases, with 11 bases between. The CDR3 loop spans 12 amino acids. Here the CDR3 DNA reads TGTGCCAGCACGATCGTAGGCGAGACCCAGTACTTC. As protein: CASTIVGETQYF.

The chain links TRBV7-9 to TRBJ1-4; tentative D call: TRBD1 (6 bases). Trimming stripped 6 bases from V and 4 bases from J, with 15 bases between. Germline V gene sequence: CDR1 SEHNR, CDR2 FQNEAQ (reference sequence). This CDR3 has 15 amino acids. CDR3: CASRTVQGSNEKLFF. Written as DNA, the CDR3 is TGTGCCAGCAGGACGGTACAGGGAAGTAATGAAAAACTGTTTTTT.

Regarding this clonotype: A much larger clonotype is one base distant, so this may be a read error. The chain uses TRBV7-2 and TRBJ2-6; weak D call: TRBD2 (6 bases). The length of the CDR3 is 17 residues. Germline loops: CDR1 SGHTA, CDR2 FQGNSA. The CDR3 DNA reads as TGTGCCAGCAGCTTGGGCGGAACTAGCTCTGAGGCCAACGTCCTGACTTTC. This encodes CASSLGGTSSEANVLTF.